This T cell receptor (beta chain) was sequenced in a study of T cell responses to AZD1222 COVID-19 vaccine. Study conclusions and caveats: The study found vaccine-associated CD4 TCRs spanning spike, dominant at 160-218 and 743-854.

On this clone: Its antigen is as yet unknown.

Sequencing used immunoSEQ multiplex PCR; TCRdb keeps in-frame clones, though not all of them. This table has fewer than 150,000 clones, over 90% appearing once. Germline values: CDR1 SEHNR, CDR2 FQNEAQ (reference sequence). CDR3 length: 15 residues. The V and J ends lost 5 bases and 5 bases respectively, with 18 bases between them. This sample comprised peripheral blood, obtained on day 0 of AZD1222 vaccination. This clonotype originated in an adult in good health. The chain couples TRBV7-9 to TRBJ2-5, with D tentatively TRBD1 or TRBD2 (6 bases each). This CDR3 reads CASSPRGLASETQYF. As DNA, the CDR3 is TGTGCCAGCAGCCCCCGGGGGCTAGCGTCGGAGACCCAGTACTTC.